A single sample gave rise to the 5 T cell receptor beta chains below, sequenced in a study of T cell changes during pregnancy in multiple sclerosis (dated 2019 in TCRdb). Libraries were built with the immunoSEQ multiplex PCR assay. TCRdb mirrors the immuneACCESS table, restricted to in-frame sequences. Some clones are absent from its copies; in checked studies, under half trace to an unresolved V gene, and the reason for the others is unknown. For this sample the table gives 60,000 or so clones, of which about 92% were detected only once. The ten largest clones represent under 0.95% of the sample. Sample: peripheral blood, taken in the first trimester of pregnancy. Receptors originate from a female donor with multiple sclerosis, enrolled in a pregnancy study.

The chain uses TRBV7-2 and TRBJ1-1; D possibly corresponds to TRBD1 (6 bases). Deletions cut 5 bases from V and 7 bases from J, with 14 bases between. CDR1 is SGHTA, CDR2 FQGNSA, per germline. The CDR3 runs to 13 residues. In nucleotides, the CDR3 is TGTGCCAGCAGCCGGGACATTTCACGTGAAGCTTTCTTT. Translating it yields CASSRDISREAFF.

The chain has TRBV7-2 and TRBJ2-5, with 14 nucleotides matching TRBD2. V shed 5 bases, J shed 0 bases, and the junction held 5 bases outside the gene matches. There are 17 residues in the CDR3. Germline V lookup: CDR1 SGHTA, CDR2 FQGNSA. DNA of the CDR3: TGTGCCAGCAGCCTTGGACTAGCGGGGGGCGACCAAGAGACCCAGTACTTC. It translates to CASSLGLAGGDQETQYF.

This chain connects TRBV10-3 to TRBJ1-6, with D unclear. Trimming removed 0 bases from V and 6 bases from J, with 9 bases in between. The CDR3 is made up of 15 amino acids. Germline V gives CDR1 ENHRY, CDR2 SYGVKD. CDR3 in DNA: TGTGCCATCAGTGAGTCCTTGACGGGTAATTCACCCCTCCACTTT. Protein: CAISESLTGNSPLHF.

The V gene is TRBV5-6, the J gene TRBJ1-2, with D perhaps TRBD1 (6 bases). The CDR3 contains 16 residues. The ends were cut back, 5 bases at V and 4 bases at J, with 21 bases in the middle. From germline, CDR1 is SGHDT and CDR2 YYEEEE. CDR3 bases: TGTGCCAGCAGAGGAACCGGTGGGGTCAGGGGCTATGGCTACACCTTC. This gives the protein CASRGTGGVRGYGYTF.

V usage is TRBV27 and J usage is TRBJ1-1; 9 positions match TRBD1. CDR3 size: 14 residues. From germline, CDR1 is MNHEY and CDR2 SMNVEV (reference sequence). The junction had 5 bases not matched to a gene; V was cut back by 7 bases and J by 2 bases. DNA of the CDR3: TGTGCCAGCACCCGGACAGGGGTAAACACTGAAGCTTTCTTT. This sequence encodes CASTRTGVNTEAFF.